A selection of T cell receptor beta chains follows, all from one sample in a study of siplizumab effects on memory and regulatory T cells. The assay was immunoSEQ multiplex PCR, and TCRdb's table has in-frame clones only and misses some. The sample records 85,000 to 130,000 clones, 85% to 95% being singletons. Sequencing input: Tregs sorted from blood. Receptors were obtained from a human donor in good health. Both conserved end residues are part of each CDR3. Fields, in order: D gene, V gene, J gene, CDR3 protein, CDR3 DNA. D genes are given only for firm matches.

NA	TRBV5-1	TRBJ2-7	CASSLGDEQYF	TGCGCCAGCAGCTTGGGAGACGAGCAGTACTTC
NA	TRBV5-1	TRBJ2-7	CASSLAIGSYEQYF	TGCGCCAGCAGCTTGGCCATAGGATCCTACGAGCAGTACTTC
NA	TRBV11-2	TRBJ2-7	CASSLGNQGGGEQYF	TGTGCCAGCAGCTTAGGAAACCAGGGGGGTGGCGAGCAGTACTTC
NA	TRBV5-5	TRBJ2-3	CASSLGGLVGTDTQYF	TGTGCCAGCAGCTTGGGGGGGCTAGTGGGCACAGATACGCAGTATTTT
NA	TRBV5-1	TRBJ2-1	CASSFSGYFVNEQFF	TGTGCCAGCAGCTTTTCAGGGTACTTTGTCAATGAGCAGTTCTTC
NA	TRBV19	TRBJ2-3	CASSIGRTQYF	TGTGCCAGTAGTATCGGTAGGACGCAGTATTTT
NA	TRBV2	TRBJ2-1	CASSDWGPRYNEQFF	TGTGCCAGCAGTGACTGGGGCCCAAGGTACAATGAGCAGTTCTTC
NA	TRBV5-1	TRBJ2-1	CASGVSSYNEQFF	TGCGCCAGCGGGGTGAGCTCCTACAATGAGCAGTTCTTC
TRBD2	TRBV5-1	TRBJ2-1	CASSLAVGLAGYNEQFF	TGCGCCAGCAGCTTGGCCGTGGGACTAGCGGGTTACAATGAGCAGTTCTTC
TRBD1	TRBV27	TRBJ1-4	CASSRRPPGTGGEKLFF	TGTGCCAGCAGCCGAAGGCCACCCGGGACAGGGGGAGAAAAACTGTTTTTT